Listed here are 27 T cell receptor beta chains from one sample, sequenced in a study of blood T cell repertoires in COVID-19. The data were produced by immunoSEQ multiplex PCR, yet TCRdb's version contains in-frame clones alone and is incomplete. Among 310,000 or so clones listed, 75% to 90% were seen once. The sample was peripheral blood. All receptors derive from a woman aged 45-60 years who had recovered from COVID-19.

The rearrangement joins TRBV9 to TRBJ1-6; D is perhaps TRBD1 (5 bases). Germline values: CDR1 SGDLS, CDR2 YYNGEE. V was clipped by 2 bases and J by 8 bases, with 11 bases between them. The CDR3 runs 14 residues. The CDR3 DNA reads TGTGCCAGCAGCGTGGCAGGGTATGATTCACCCCTCCACTTT. This gives the protein CASSVAGYDSPLHF.

The chain recombines TRBV30 with TRBJ1-3; D is unresolved. Germline lookup yields CDR1 GTSNPN and CDR2 SVGIG (reference sequence). The CDR3 totals 14 residues. Trimming stripped 1 base from V and 0 bases from J, with 7 bases between. The CDR3 loop reads CAWSADNSGNTIYF. The CDR3 DNA reads as TGTGCCTGGAGTGCCGACAACTCTGGAAACACCATATATTTT.

The rearrangement joins TRBV11-2 to TRBJ2-7, with unresolved D. The CDR3 is 17 residues long. Trimming removed 3 bases from V and 5 bases from J, with 23 bases in between. Looked up from germline, CDR1 is SGHAT and CDR2 is FQNNGV. The DNA of the CDR3 is TGTGCCAGCAGCTTGACGTTTCGGCTAACCCTAGGCCACGAGCAGTACTTC. It codes for CASSLTFRLTLGHEQYF.

The V gene is TRBV5-4, the J gene TRBJ2-3; 7 bases fit TRBD1. This CDR3 has 15 amino acids. Germline V gene lookup returns CDR1 SGHNT and CDR2 YYREEE (reference sequence). V was pared by 3 bases and J by 6 bases, with 10 bases of the junction left unmatched. CDR3 protein: CASSSSGQQSDTQYF. DNA for the CDR3: TGTGCCAGCAGCTCCTCGGGACAGCAATCGGATACGCAGTATTTT.

The gene calls are TRBV15 and TRBJ1-1; 7 nucleotides agree with TRBD1. The length of the CDR3 is 16 residues. Germline CDR1 is LNHNV and CDR2 is YYDKDF (reference sequence). Losses at the gene ends were 3 bases for V and 2 bases for J; bases not matched to a gene: 9. As DNA, the CDR3 is TGTGCCACCAGCAGCCCCCCCGGGACAGTTAACACTGAAGCTTTCTTT. It encodes CATSSPPGTVNTEAFF.

The chain uses TRBV5-4 and TRBJ2-5; TRBD2 aligns across 11 bases. The CDR3 sequence is 15 residues long. Unmatched junction bases numbered 3, after V lost 3 bases and J lost 2 bases. Looked up from germline, CDR1 is SGHNT and CDR2 is YYREEE (reference sequence). CDR3: CASSSGTSGQETQYF. CDR3 bases: TGTGCCAGCAGCTCCGGGACTAGCGGACAAGAGACCCAGTACTTC.

The J gene is TRBJ1-2, the V gene TRBV20-1; D is ambiguous. Germline loops: CDR1 DFQATT, CDR2 SNEGSKA (reference sequence). The V gene lost 7 bases and the J gene lost 4 bases, with 7 bases spanning the gap. The CDR3 has 10 residues. For the CDR3, the DNA is TGCAGTGTCGGGAGCTATGGCTACACCTTC. Protein sequence: CSVGSYGYTF.

This clone was seen just once. The chain links TRBV7-9 to TRBJ1-6, with D unresolved. CDR1 and CDR2 (germline): SEHNR, FQNEAQ (reference sequence). Trimming removed 6 bases at V and 3 bases at J, with 12 bases between. The CDR3 has 15 residues. The CDR3 is CASRDSGDYNSPLHF. As DNA, the CDR3 is TGTGCCAGCAGGGATTCCGGGGACTATAATTCACCCCTCCACTTT.

The chain recombines TRBV12-5 with TRBJ1-5, with 8 bases lining up with TRBD1. With 4 bases clipped from V and 0 bases from J, the junction kept 11 bases outside the gene matches. The V gene's germline CDR1 is LGHNT and CDR2 FRNRAP. This CDR3 is built from 18 residues. This CDR3 is CASGSLSTGVYSNQPQHF. The CDR3 DNA sequence: TGTGCTAGTGGTTCCCTCTCGACAGGGGTCTATAGCAATCAGCCCCAGCATTTT.

V is TRBV5-1 and J is TRBJ2-5; 11 bases align to TRBD2. Germline V gene data show CDR1 as SGHRS and CDR2 as YFSETQ. Losses at the gene ends were 3 bases for V and 5 bases for J; bases not matched to a gene: 6. This CDR3 spans 15 amino acids. CDR3 sequence reads: CASSSSGRTDETQYF. The CDR3 DNA sequence: TGCGCCAGCAGCTCTAGCGGGAGGACTGATGAGACCCAGTACTTC.

This clone was seen ten or more times. The chain uses TRBV2 and TRBJ2-3; weak D call: TRBD2 (6 bases). The CDR3 totals 17 residues. Trimming pared 5 bases from V and 2 bases from J, leaving 20 bases between. The germline V gene encodes CDR1 SNHLY and CDR2 FYNNEI. CDR3 amino acids: CASSPNRGAPPTDTQYF. The CDR3 nucleotides read TGTGCCAGCAGTCCTAACCGCGGGGCCCCCCCCACAGATACGCAGTATTTT.

The DNA for the CDR3 is TGTGCCATGGGCGGGTGGAACTATGGCTACACCTTC. Translating gives CAMGGWNYGYTF. J is TRBJ1-2 and V is TRBV10-3; D is unclear. Germline V CDR1 and CDR2: ENHRY, SYGVKD. The V gene lost 9 bases and the J gene lost 2 bases, with 10 bases spanning the gap. This CDR3 has 12 amino acids.

The chain has TRBV28 and TRBJ2-1, with TRBD1 matching 9 bases. V trimming: 4 bases; J trimming: 10 bases; junction bases outside the gene matches: 11. This CDR3 spans 15 amino acids. The germline V gene encodes CDR1 MDHEN and CDR2 SYDVKM. The CDR3 protein is CASSSPGQGRGEQFF. The CDR3 DNA reads TGTGCCAGCAGTTCGCCCGGACAGGGGCGGGGAGAGCAGTTCTTC. The whole variable domain, filled in from reference TRBV28 and TRBJ2-1, reads DVKVTQSSRYLVKRTGEKVFLECVQDMDHENMFWYRQDPGLGLRLIYFSYDVKMKEKGDIPEGYSVSREKKERFSLILESASTNQTSMYLCASSSPGQGRGEQFFGPGTRLTVL.

The chain joins TRBV29-1 to TRBJ1-5; 10 bases line up with TRBD1. CDR1 and CDR2 from the germline V gene are SQVTM and ANQGSEA. The CDR3 totals 14 residues. The V and J ends lost 7 bases and 5 bases, in that order; junction bases with no gene match: 8. This chain's CDR3 is CSAGTGDGDQPQHF. CDR3 DNA sequence: TGCAGCGCCGGGACAGGGGACGGTGATCAGCCCCAGCATTTT.

This chain joins TRBV28 and TRBJ2-5; D might be TRBD1 (5 bases). The germline gives CDR1 MDHEN, CDR2 SYDVKM. The V end was cut by 5 bases, the J end by 2 bases, with 18 bases between. This CDR3 spans 16 amino acids. The CDR3 nucleotides read TGTGCCAGCAGTGCAAGGTACAGACAGAGACAAGAGACCCAGTACTTC. This codes for CASSARYRQRQETQYF.

The chain is built from TRBV7-2 and TRBJ1-4, with 7 positions matching TRBD1. The CDR3 loop spans 15 amino acids. V trimming: 5 bases; J trimming: 3 bases; junction bases outside the gene matches: 6. The V gene's germline CDR1 is SGHTA and CDR2 FQGNSA. The CDR3 region has the DNA TGTGCCAGCAGCCCCCGACAGGGTGCTAATGAAAAACTGTTTTTT. Its translation: CASSPRQGANEKLFF.

The genes are TRBV7-3 and TRBJ2-7; D is possibly TRBD2 (5 bases). The V end lost 0 bases, the J end lost 7 bases, and 10 bases lay between the germline ends. This CDR3 spans 13 amino acids. Germline assignment: CDR1 SGHTA and CDR2 FQGTGA. CDR3 residues: CASSLTLGSEQYF. The CDR3 DNA is TGTGCCAGCAGCTTAACGTTGGGGAGTGAGCAGTACTTC.

This chain links TRBV5-1 with TRBJ1-2, with a tentative D call TRBD1 (6 bases). Looked up from germline, CDR1 is SGHRS and CDR2 is YFSETQ. This CDR3 comprises 13 residues. V lost 5 bases, J lost 7 bases, and 15 bases lay in between. The CDR3 DNA reads as TGCGCCAGCAGTTCTGGGACACAGGCTGGCTACACCTTC. This codes for CASSSGTQAGYTF.

This rearrangement joins TRBV29-1 to TRBJ2-7; D is perhaps TRBD2 (6 bases). V lost 5 bases and J lost 7, with 12 bases in between. CDR1 SQVTM and CDR2 ANQGSEA come from the germline V gene. CDR3 length: 11 amino acids. The CDR3 DNA reads TGCAGCGTTTGCGGGGTAGGGGAGCAGTACTTC. Protein sequence: CSVCGVGEQYF.

V and J are TRBV30 and TRBJ2-7; TRBD2 matches at 12 bases. Germline V gene lookup returns CDR1 GTSNPN and CDR2 SVGIG (reference sequence). The CDR3 spans 15 residues. V was pared by 0 bases and J by 4 bases, with 4 bases of the junction left unmatched. CDR3 in amino acids: CAWSVGLAGGYEQYF. The CDR3 coding sequence is TGTGCCTGGAGTGTGGGCCTAGCGGGAGGGTACGAGCAGTACTTC.

This chain joins TRBV5-1 and TRBJ1-3; TRBD1 might be the D (5 bases). CDR3 length: 15 amino acids. Trimming removed 0 bases from V and 1 base from J, with 8 bases in between. Germline V gene data show CDR1 as SGHRS and CDR2 as YFSETQ. CDR3 sequence: CASSLGGLSGNTIYF. For the CDR3, the DNA is TGCGCCAGCAGCTTGGGGGGACTTTCTGGAAACACCATATATTTT.

V and J are TRBV11-2 and TRBJ2-5; 10 bases agree with TRBD2. Trimming cost V 4 bases and J 4 bases; bases outside gene matches: 15. There are 18 residues in the CDR3. Germline lookup yields CDR1 SGHAT and CDR2 FQNNGV. DNA for the CDR3: TGTGCCAGCAGCTCTAACCCTAGCGGGGGCCTAGGTGGAGAGACCCAGTACTTC. This gives the protein CASSSNPSGGLGGETQYF.

This clone was detected ten times or more. The chain has TRBV7-2 and TRBJ2-7, with D uncertain. The CDR3 is 12 residues long. Germline V gene lookup returns CDR1 SGHTA and CDR2 FQGNSA. V was pared by 0 bases and J by 5 bases, with 5 bases between. The CDR3 loop reads CASSLAQNEQYF. For the CDR3, the DNA is TGTGCCAGCAGCTTAGCCCAGAACGAGCAGTACTTC.

This sequence joins TRBV7-9 and TRBJ2-7; TRBD1 matches 9 bases. V trimming: 1 base; J trimming: 5 bases; junction bases outside the gene matches: 6. Germline CDR1 and CDR2: SEHNR and FQNEAQ (reference sequence). The CDR3 covers 15 residues. For the CDR3, the DNA is TGTGCCAGCAGCTTAGAGGGGACAGGGATGCACGAGCAGTACTTC. The encoded protein is CASSLEGTGMHEQYF.

As DNA, the CDR3 is TGTGCCAGCAGTTTAGGTGAGGTAGCGGCCGAGCAGTACTTC. It is translated as CASSLGEVAAEQYF. This chain uses TRBV27 with TRBJ2-7, with D tentatively TRBD2 (6 bases). The ends were cut back, 2 bases at V and 6 bases at J, with 14 bases in the middle. Looked up from germline, CDR1 is MNHEY and CDR2 is SMNVEV (reference sequence). CDR3 size: 14 residues.

The chain employs TRBV3-1 (or the pseudogene TRBV3-2) and TRBJ1-4; 8 bases match TRBD1. V lost 4 bases and J lost 10; bases outside the gene matches: 14. The CDR3 spans 16 residues. The germline gives CDR1 LGHDT, CDR2 YNNKEL (reference sequence). The chain's CDR3 is CASSPAAGQGPGKLFF. The CDR3 DNA reads as TGTGCCAGCAGCCCGGCCGCTGGACAGGGCCCGGGAAAACTGTTTTTT.

The CDR3 DNA sequence: TGTGCCATCAGTGCCCCCCCTAGAGGCCATGAGCAGTTCTTC. Translation: CAISAPPRGHEQFF. The V call is TRBV10-3, the J call TRBJ2-1; D is undetermined. There are 14 residues in the CDR3. Germline-derived CDR1 and CDR2 are ENHRY and SYGVKD. Trimming cost V 4 bases and J 8 bases, with 15 bases left between them.